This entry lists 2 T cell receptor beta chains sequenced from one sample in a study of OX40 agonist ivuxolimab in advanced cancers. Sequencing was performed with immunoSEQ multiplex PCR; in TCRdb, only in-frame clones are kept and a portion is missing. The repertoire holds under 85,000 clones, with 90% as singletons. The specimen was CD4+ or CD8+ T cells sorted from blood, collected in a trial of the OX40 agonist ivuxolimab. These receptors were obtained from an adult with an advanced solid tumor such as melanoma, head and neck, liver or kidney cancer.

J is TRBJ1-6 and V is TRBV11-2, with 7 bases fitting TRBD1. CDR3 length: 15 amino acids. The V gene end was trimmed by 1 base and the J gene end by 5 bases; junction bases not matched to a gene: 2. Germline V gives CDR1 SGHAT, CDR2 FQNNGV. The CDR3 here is CASSLAQGDNSPLHF. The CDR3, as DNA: TGTGCCAGCAGCTTAGCCCAGGGGGATAATTCACCCCTCCACTTT.

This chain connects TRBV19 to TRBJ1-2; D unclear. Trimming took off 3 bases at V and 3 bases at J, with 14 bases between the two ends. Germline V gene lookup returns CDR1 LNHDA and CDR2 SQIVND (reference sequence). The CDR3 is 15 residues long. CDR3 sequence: CASSMDLSTDYGYTF. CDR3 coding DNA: TGTGCCAGTAGTATGGATTTATCCACTGACTATGGCTACACCTTC.